These 23 T cell receptor beta chains came from one sample sequenced in a study of blood T cells in healthy people across ages. A J-beta primer mix and a sample-barcoded 5' primer were used in a second PCR of about 7 to 12 cycles. Using its own MiXCR run on the 5' RACE reads, TCRdb lists one record per CDR3 protein. The sample includes 780,000 or so distinct CDR3 sequences, more than 55% of them seen just once. Sequencing was carried out using blood. Every receptor here comes from a man aged 35 to 55 in good health.

In the case of this clonotype: At one of its ends the junction is not consistent with the germline gene, which may arise from a read error. This chain connects TRBV5-1 to TRBJ2-5, with 7 bases fitting TRBD1. The end of the DNA aligns better with TRBJ2-7, so the J call may be wrong. The V gene's germline CDR1 is SGHRS and CDR2 YFSETQ. This CDR3 has 12 amino acids. This CDR3 reads CVSSVQGYEQYF. In DNA, the CDR3 is TGCGTCAGCAGCGTACAGGGGTACGAGCAGTACTTC.

This clonotype was counted once. The genes are TRBV6-1 and TRBJ1-2; D not resolved. V gave up 3 bases and J gave up 3 bases, with 11 bases separating them. In germline, CDR1 is MNHNS, CDR2 SASEGT. This CDR3 contains 14 residues. The CDR3 spells CASSDIGEDYGYTF. As DNA, the CDR3 is TGTGCCAGCAGTGATATCGGGGAGGACTATGGCTACACCTTC.

This clonotype has more than one count but fewer than ten. The CDR3 bases are TGTGCCAGCAGCCGACAGGGGAGCAATCAGCCCCAGCATTTT. Protein: CASSRQGSNQPQHF. This rearrangement joins TRBV7-2 to TRBJ1-5; 8 bases are shared with TRBD1. This CDR3 contains 14 residues. J was trimmed by 1 base and V by 5 bases; bases with no gene match: 1. Germline-derived CDR1 and CDR2 are SGHTA and FQGNSA.

The chain employs TRBV7-2 and TRBJ1-2; no clear D. The germline gives CDR1 SGHTA, CDR2 FQGNSA. The CDR3 totals 15 residues. Trimming pared 1 base from V and 5 bases from J, leaving 14 bases between. As DNA, the CDR3 is TGTGCCAGCAGCTTAGTAGGTGGAGTAGCTTATGGCTACACCTTC. Translation: CASSLVGGVAYGYTF.

Concerning this clonotype itself: One end of the junction is discordant with germline, which a read error may explain. The CDR3 DNA reads TGTGCCAGCACGAGGACAGATGTCAATCAGTCCCAGCATTTT. Residues: CASTRTDVNQSQHF. J is TRBJ1-5 and V is TRBV2; a weak D match, TRBD1 (6 bases). The CDR3 extends over 14 amino acids. Germline CDR1 SNHLY, CDR2 FYNNEI.

The rearrangement joins TRBV9 to TRBJ2-3; a possible D gene is TRBD2 (5 bases). CDR1 and CDR2 from the germline V gene are SGDLS and YYNGEE. This CDR3 spans 16 amino acids. V was shortened by 3 bases and J by 5 bases, with 19 bases between the two germline ends. This CDR3 reads CASSEGATIGGDTQYF. Written as DNA, the CDR3 is TGTGCCAGCAGCGAGGGAGCTACGATTGGAGGAGATACGCAGTATTTT.

The chain recombines TRBV6-5 with TRBJ2-2; maybe TRBD2 (6 bases). The CDR3 loop spans 15 amino acids. Trimming shortened V by 2 bases and J by 5 bases, and 12 bases separated the two germline ends. Germline V gene data show CDR1 as MNHEY and CDR2 as SVGAGI. In DNA form, the CDR3 reads TGTGCCAGCAGTTACGGGACTTTTACGACCGGGGAGCTGTTTTTT. The encoded protein is CASSYGTFTTGELFF.

With regard to this clonotype: The germline gene is not matched at one end of the junction; a read error may be the cause. The V call is TRBV20-1, the J call TRBJ2-3; D not certain. CDR1 and CDR2 (germline): DFQATT, SNEGSKA (reference sequence). This CDR3 comprises 11 residues. The CDR3 sequence is CSARMADAQYF. The CDR3 DNA follows: TGCAGTGCTAGAATGGCAGATGCGCAGTATTTT.

The chain employs TRBV14 and TRBJ2-1, with TRBD2 matching over 7 bases. The CDR3 loop spans 14 amino acids. Looked up from germline, CDR1 is SGHDN and CDR2 is FVKESK. V gave up 4 bases and J gave up 2 bases; unmatched junction bases: 2. For the CDR3, the DNA is TGTGCCAGCAGCCGGGAGGGTGCCTACAATGAGCAGTTCTTC. This sequence encodes CASSREGAYNEQFF. Full variable domain (missing parts from reference TRBV14 and TRBJ2-1): EAGVTQFPSHSVIEKGQTVTLRCDPISGHDNLYWYRRVMGKEIKFLLHFVKESKQDESGMPNNRFLAERTGGTYSTLKVQPAELEDSGVYFCASSREGAYNEQFFGPGTRLTVL.

The chain recombines TRBV29-1 with TRBJ2-5; possible D gene TRBD1, 6 bases. Germline V gene lookup returns CDR1 SQVTM and CDR2 ANQGSEA. This CDR3 region has 15 residues. Between the trimmed V and J ends, which lost 6 bases and 0 bases, there was a span of 17 bases. CDR3 nucleotide sequence: TGCAGCGTGTCAACCGGGACACCGTACCAAGAGACCCAGTACTTC. Residues: CSVSTGTPYQETQYF.

This clonotype was observed a handful of times. This chain links TRBV5-1 with TRBJ2-7, with TRBD1 identical over 7 bases. After removal of 4 bases from V and 2 bases from J, the junction contained 6 bases not matched to a gene. Per germline, CDR1 SGHRS and CDR2 YFSETQ. The CDR3 loop spans 14 amino acids. CDR3 protein: CASSLGQPTYEQYF. Written as DNA, the CDR3 is TGCGCCAGCAGCCTGGGACAGCCGACCTACGAGCAGTACTTC.

The genes are TRBV15 and TRBJ2-1; D is ambiguous. In germline, CDR1 is LNHNV, CDR2 YYDKDF (reference sequence). CDR3 length equals 14 residues. Trimming left V 5 bases short and J 2 bases short, with 10 bases between. DNA for the CDR3: TGTGCCACCAGCCCTAGGGCAACCTACAATGAGCAGTTCTTC. It encodes CATSPRATYNEQFF.

This chain joins TRBV12-3 or TRBV12-4 and TRBJ2-4; D unresolved. The length of the CDR3 is 14 residues. V shed 2 bases and J shed 0 bases, with 5 bases lying between them. CDR3 bases: TGTGCCAGCAGTTTATCCTTAGCCAAAAACATTCAGTACTTC. It is translated as CASSLSLAKNIQYF.

The rearrangement links TRBV20-1 to TRBJ1-6; a possible D gene is TRBD1 (6 bases). The CDR3 contains 14 residues. With 2 bases removed from V and 7 bases from J, the gap between germline ends came to 12 bases. Germline assignment: CDR1 DFQATT and CDR2 SNEGSKA (reference sequence). The CDR3 is CSARPGARNSPLHF. The CDR3 bases are TGCAGTGCTAGACCAGGGGCGAGGAATTCACCCCTCCACTTT.

This clonotype has a handful of counts. The CDR3 region is CASSPIVATNEKLFF. CDR3 nucleotide sequence: TGTGCCAGCAGTCCGATTGTTGCAACTAATGAAAAACTGTTTTTT. This rearrangement joins TRBV27 to TRBJ1-4; D ambiguous. CDR1 is MNHEY and CDR2 is SMNVEV in the germline V gene (reference sequence). The V gene lost 5 bases and the J gene lost 0 bases, with 10 bases spanning the gap. The CDR3 runs 15 residues.

V usage is TRBV7-6 and J usage is TRBJ2-1, with 11 bases matching TRBD1. The V gene end was trimmed by 5 bases and the J gene end by 3 bases; junction bases not matched to a gene: 3. The CDR3 is made up of 15 amino acids. Germline lookup yields CDR1 SGHVS and CDR2 FNYEAQ. In DNA form, the CDR3 reads TGTGCCAGCAGCCGGACAGGGGGCTACTACAATGAGCAGTTCTTC. It codes for CASSRTGGYYNEQFF.

This clonotype was observed once. The rearrangement uses TRBV3-1 and TRBJ1-5; D is undetermined. Trimming took 6 bases from V and 5 from J, leaving 17 bases between them. This CDR3 is built from 15 residues. Germline loops: CDR1 LGHDT, CDR2 YNNKEL (reference sequence). The DNA of the CDR3 is TGTGCCAGCAGGCGCGGAACAAGCACAGATCAGCCCCAGCATTTT. The encoded protein is CASRRGTSTDQPQHF.

This clonotype came up once. The J gene is TRBJ2-1, the V gene TRBV29-1; TRBD1 agrees at 8 bases. This CDR3 has 12 residues. Looked up from germline, CDR1 is SQVTM and CDR2 is ANQGSEA. V trimming: 7 bases; J trimming: 6 bases; junction bases outside the gene matches: 5. As DNA, the CDR3 is TGCAGCGCCGACAGGGGAGGCAATGAGCAGTTCTTC. This codes for CSADRGGNEQFF.

The rearrangement uses TRBV7-2 and TRBJ1-5; 9 bases are a match to TRBD1. There are 16 residues in the CDR3. Germline CDR1 reads SGHTA; CDR2 reads FQGNSA. With V trimmed by 4 bases and J by 6 bases, 10 bases remained unmatched. This CDR3 reads CASSSDRGYGGQPQHF. The CDR3 region has the DNA TGTGCCAGCAGCTCGGACAGGGGATACGGAGGTCAGCCCCAGCATTTT. The full variable domain, completed using reference TRBV7-2 and TRBJ1-5, is GAGVSQSPSNKVTEKGKDVELRCDPISGHTALYWYRQSLGQGLEFLIYFQGNSAPDKSGLPSDRFSAERTGGSVSTLTIQRTQQEDSAVYLCASSSDRGYGGQPQHFGDGTRLSIL.

This clonotype was detected many times. This chain connects TRBV20-1 to TRBJ2-5, with D perhaps TRBD2 (5 bases). CDR1 DFQATT and CDR2 SNEGSKA come from the germline V gene (reference sequence). Trimming removed 6 bases at V and 5 bases at J, with 13 bases between. The CDR3 is made up of 12 amino acids. CDR3 amino acids: CSARAIGETQYF. The CDR3 DNA reads as TGCAGTGCGCGGGCTATTGGGGAGACCCAGTACTTC.

The chain employs TRBV11-3 and TRBJ2-3; D unclear. Trimming left V 4 bases short and J 2 bases short, with 7 bases between. Looked up from germline, CDR1 is SGHNT and CDR2 is YENEEA. The CDR3 is made up of 13 amino acids. The CDR3 protein is CASSSPFTDTQYF. The CDR3 DNA reads TGTGCCAGCAGCTCCCCCTTCACAGATACGCAGTATTTT.

The gene calls are TRBV5-1 and TRBJ2-3; no firm D call. The CDR3 runs 14 residues. Germline lookup yields CDR1 SGHRS and CDR2 YFSETQ. V was shortened by 6 bases and J by 0 bases, with 11 bases between the two germline ends. The CDR3 coding sequence is TGCGCCAGCACGCTGGGCACCAGCACAGATACGCAGTATTTT. Its protein product is CASTLGTSTDTQYF.

A single count supports this clonotype. The V gene is TRBV2, the J gene TRBJ2-3, with D unresolved. The V gene lost 6 bases and the J gene lost 0 bases, with 22 bases spanning the gap. CDR1 and CDR2 (germline): SNHLY, FYNNEI. CDR3 length equals 18 residues. CDR3 protein: CASSLAHGYGGSTDTQYF. The CDR3 DNA sequence: TGTGCCAGCAGCCTTGCCCACGGCTACGGTGGTAGCACAGATACGCAGTATTTT.